Listed here are 5 T cell receptor beta chains from one sample, sequenced in a study of radiation and T cells in renal cell carcinoma. Indicated time point: blood 4 weeks post-SBRT, at nephrectomy. Sample treatment: 15 Gy SBRT to primary tumor, nephrectomy 4 weeks later. TCRdb keeps only in-frame clones here, not all; method: immunoSEQ multiplex PCR. Of some 150,000 clones in the sample, 65% to 90% were seen once. The material sequenced was blood, taken from a patient whose treatment included radiotherapy and nephrectomy. The source of these receptors is a woman in her forties or fifties with renal cell carcinoma.

The rearrangement joins TRBV18 to TRBJ1-1, with D uncertain. There are 15 residues in the CDR3. Trimming pared 2 bases from V and 0 bases from J, leaving 10 bases between. In germline, CDR1 is KGHSH, CDR2 LQKENI. CDR3 sequence: CASSPRHTMNTEAFF. In DNA form, the CDR3 reads TGTGCCAGCTCACCAAGACACACCATGAACACTGAAGCTTTCTTT.

The chain links TRBV5-1 to TRBJ2-2, with D unresolved. The germline V gene has CDR1 SGHRS and CDR2 YFSETQ. Trimming removed 0 bases at V and 2 bases at J, with 5 bases between. This CDR3 is 14 amino acids long. CDR3 in amino acids: CASSLAFNTGELFF. In DNA form, the CDR3 reads TGCGCCAGCAGCTTGGCTTTTAACACCGGGGAGCTGTTTTTT.

The V and J genes are TRBV5-4 and TRBJ1-1, with 9 bases that match TRBD1. The CDR3 runs to 14 residues. CDR1 and CDR2 from the germline V gene are SGHNT and YYREEE (reference sequence). Trimming removed 6 bases from V and 3 bases from J; junction bases left unmatched: 6. This CDR3 reads CASINRDRDTEAFF. Written as DNA, the CDR3 is TGTGCCAGCATCAACCGGGACAGGGACACTGAAGCTTTCTTT.

V and J are TRBV18 and TRBJ2-1; unclear D gene. The ends were cut back, 7 bases at V and 0 bases at J, with 13 bases in the middle. CDR1 and CDR2 from the germline V gene are KGHSH and LQKENI. The CDR3 has 15 residues. The CDR3 DNA reads TGTGCCAGCTGCGATCGTGAAGACTCCTACAATGAGCAGTTCTTC. It yields the protein CASCDREDSYNEQFF. Full variable domain (outside the CDR3, taken from reference TRBV18 and TRBJ2-1): NAGVMQNPRHLVRRRGQEARLRCSPMKGHSHVYWYRQLPEEGLKFMVYLQKENIIDESGMPKERFSAEFPKEGPSILRIQQVVRGDSAAYFCASCDREDSYNEQFFGPGTRLTVL.

The chain carries TRBV28 and TRBJ2-7, with TRBD2 as a possible D gene (5 bases). Germline-derived CDR1 and CDR2 are MDHEN and SYDVKM. The CDR3 length is 17 residues. With 4 bases removed from V and 0 bases from J, the gap between germline ends came to 19 bases. The CDR3 DNA sequence: TGTGCCAGCAGTTCCTCGTATGCGGGCCCTAGCTCCTACGAGCAGTACTTC. This gives the protein CASSSSYAGPSSYEQYF.